The clone carrying this TCR beta chain was detected only a few times. Its antigen remains unknown. The table came from immunoSEQ multiplex PCR; TCRdb's copy has only in-frame clones and leaves some out. This sample has approximately 74,000 clones, with over 75% found just once. V dropped 9 bases and J dropped 0 bases, with 8 bases sitting between them. The germline V gene encodes CDR1 MGHDK and CDR2 SYGVNS. The CDR3 extends over 13 amino acids. The data belong to a study of vaccination effects on CD4 cells after COVID-19. After expansion with viral peptide pools in the ViraFEST assay, antigen-specific CD4+ T cells were sequenced. With 10 to 11 days of culture completed, CD4+ T cells were isolated. Participants got two doses of BNT162b2 or mRNA-1273 vaccine. None of the vaccinated had previously contracted SARS-CoV-2, and their nucleocapsid antibodies tested negative. A density of about 2 million PBMC per well was used; these cells were cultured with about 10 IU/ml IL-2 and roughly 10 ug/ml peptides.

Study-wide results and limits: There were few convalescent patients in the study and no early post-infection timepoints.

The TCR was taken from a human donor who received a COVID-19 vaccine. The chain links TRBV25-1 to TRBJ2-2, with a possible D match to TRBD1 (5 bases). The sample in question was CD4+ T cells from PBMCs cultured with HCoV-OC43 spike peptides, obtained after COVID-19 vaccination. Subset described: HCoV-OC43 spike overlapping peptide pool stimulation. CDR3 sequence: CASRQTNTGELFF. The CDR3 DNA reads TGTGCCAGTAGACAGACGAACACCGGGGAGCTGTTTTTT.